The clone carrying this T cell receptor beta chain was counted many times. The target antigen is unknown. This specimen belongs to a study of T-cell reconstitution after alpha-beta-depleted transplantation in children. Study observations and caveats: Diversity and T-cell counts at one year after transplant derived mostly from new T cells. The study reportedly traced alpha-beta T cells about two months after transplant to several hundred expanded graft clones. Certain patients had high TCRbeta diversity at day 60, and it came from recipient T cells and thymic progenitors that survived.

This sample's TCRbeta library carried unique molecular identifier barcodes. TCRdb fed the PCR reads into MiXCR, producing one record per CDR3 protein. The data hold around 190,000 distinct CDR3 sequences, with roughly 6.6% observed a single time. V dropped 5 bases and J dropped 5 bases, with 17 bases sitting between them. The V gene's germline CDR1 is MNHNS and CDR2 SASEGT. The CDR3 is 15 residues long. The rearrangement joins TRBV6-1 to TRBJ2-3, with D perhaps TRBD1 or TRBD2 (5 bases each). Sequenced here: PBMCs, sampled before TCRalphabeta/CD19-depleted stem cell transplant. The receptor's source is a boy between 2 and 10 years old with acute lymphoblastic leukemia, due to receive a stem cell transplant. This CDR3 is CASSIWDRSGDTQYF. CDR3 nucleotide sequence: TGTGCCAGCAGTATATGGGACCGAAGTGGAGATACGCAGTATTTT.